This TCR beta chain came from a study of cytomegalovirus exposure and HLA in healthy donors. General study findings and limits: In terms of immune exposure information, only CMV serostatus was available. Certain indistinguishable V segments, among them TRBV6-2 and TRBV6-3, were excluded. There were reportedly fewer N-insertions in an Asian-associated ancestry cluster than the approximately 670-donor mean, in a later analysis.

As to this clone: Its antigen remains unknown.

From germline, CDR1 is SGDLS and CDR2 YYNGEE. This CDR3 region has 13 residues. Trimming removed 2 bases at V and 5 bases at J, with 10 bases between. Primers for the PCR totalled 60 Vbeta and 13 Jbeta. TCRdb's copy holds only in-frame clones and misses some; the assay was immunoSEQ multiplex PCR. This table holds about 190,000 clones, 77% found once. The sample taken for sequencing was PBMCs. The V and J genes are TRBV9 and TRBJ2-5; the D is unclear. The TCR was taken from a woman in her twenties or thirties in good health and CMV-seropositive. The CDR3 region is CASSVERSETQYF. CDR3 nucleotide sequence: TGTGCCAGCAGCGTGGAGCGATCGGAGACCCAGTACTTC. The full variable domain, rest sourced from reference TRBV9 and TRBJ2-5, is DSGVTQTPKHLITATGQRVTLRCSPRSGDLSVYWYQQSLDQGLQFLIQYYNGEERAKGNILERFSAQQFPDLHSELNLSSLELGDSALYFCASSVERSETQYFGPGTRLLVL.